These 32 T cell receptor beta chains were sequenced from one sample in a study of blood T cells in healthy people across ages. Alongside a J-beta primer mix, a sample-barcoded 5' primer served in a second PCR lasting about 7 to 12 cycles. One entry per CDR3 protein, called by TCRdb with MiXCR from the 5' RACE reads. Here the sample spans around 800,000 distinct CDR3 sequences, about 47% being singletons. Sequenced sample: blood. The receptors originated from a man aged 80 or over in good health.

This clonotype appeared a single time. The rearrangement uses TRBV19 and TRBJ2-3; tentatively, D is TRBD1 (6 bases). Trimming cost V 4 bases and J 4 bases, with 12 bases left between them. CDR3 length equals 14 residues. Germline V gives CDR1 LNHDA, CDR2 SQIVND (reference sequence). CDR3 loop: CASSRQGIADTQYF. The CDR3 DNA follows: TGTGCCAGTAGTAGGCAGGGGATCGCAGATACGCAGTATTTT.

The chain is built from TRBV28 and TRBJ1-5; D ambiguous. The V end was cut by 7 bases, the J end by 0 bases, with 13 bases between. Germline values: CDR1 MDHEN, CDR2 SYDVKM. The CDR3 covers 15 residues. This chain's CDR3 is CASTALVNSNQPQHF. The CDR3 coding sequence is TGTGCCAGCACCGCCCTTGTGAATAGCAATCAGCCCCAGCATTTT.

In this sample, this clonotype turned up a few times. The rearrangement joins TRBV27 to TRBJ2-5, with TRBD2 matching 7 bases. Germline V CDR1 and CDR2: MNHEY, SMNVEV (reference sequence). V shed 4 bases, J shed 1 base, and the junction held 9 bases outside the gene matches. This CDR3 has 16 residues. The CDR3 is CASSSRTSRPQETQYF. DNA for the CDR3: TGTGCCAGCAGTTCCCGGACTAGTAGGCCCCAAGAGACCCAGTACTTC.

V is TRBV9 and J is TRBJ1-6; 8 bases are shared with TRBD1. The V segment lost 0 bases and the J segment 6 bases; nucleotides outside the gene matches: 5. Germline CDR1 SGDLS, CDR2 YYNGEE. This CDR3 has 16 amino acids. The CDR3 sequence: CASSVAGQGPNSPLHF. CDR3 in DNA: TGTGCCAGCAGCGTAGCCGGACAGGGACCTAATTCACCCCTCCACTTT.

DNA for the CDR3: TGTGCCAGCAGCTTAGCAGATATTACCCAGTACTTC. Translated, it gives CASSLADITQYF. V usage is TRBV11-3 and J usage is TRBJ2-7, with D uncertain. CDR1 is SGHNT and CDR2 is YENEEA in the germline V gene. The CDR3 runs 12 residues. The germline V and J ends were trimmed by 1 base and 10 bases, with 11 bases remaining between them.

The genes are TRBV5-1 and TRBJ2-5; the D gene is possibly TRBD1 (6 bases). V lost 4 bases and J 4 bases, leaving 20 bases between the germline ends. This CDR3 is built from 16 residues. The V gene's germline CDR1 is SGHRS and CDR2 YFSETQ. In nucleotides, the CDR3 is TGCGCCAGCAGCGTCACAGGGCTGAGTAGAGGAGAGACCCAGTACTTC. As protein: CASSVTGLSRGETQYF.

The chain carries TRBV6-5 and TRBJ2-2; D is unresolved. Trimming took 5 bases from V and 9 from J, leaving 7 bases between them. The V gene's germline CDR1 is MNHEY and CDR2 SVGAGI. The CDR3 extends over 11 amino acids. The CDR3 loop reads CASSQSRELFF. The CDR3 bases are TGTGCCAGCAGTCAATCGAGGGAGCTGTTTTTT.

The chain has TRBV28 and TRBJ2-3; D remains ambiguous. The germline V gene encodes CDR1 MDHEN and CDR2 SYDVKM. The CDR3 covers 14 residues. The V and J ends lost 7 bases and 1 base respectively, with 12 bases between them. CDR3 residues: CASNTGTGTDTQYF. DNA of the CDR3: TGTGCCAGCAATACCGGAACCGGCACAGATACGCAGTATTTT.

The table lists this clonotype with a few counts. The chain recombines TRBV6-5 with TRBJ2-3; 7 positions agree with TRBD1. With 6 bases clipped from V and 0 bases from J, the junction kept 9 bases outside the gene matches. Germline CDR1 reads MNHEY; CDR2 reads SVGAGI. The CDR3 covers 16 residues. CDR3 loop: CASRITGTVSTDTQYF. CDR3 coding DNA: TGTGCCAGCAGGATAACCGGGACAGTGAGCACAGATACGCAGTATTTT.

This rearrangement joins TRBV5-1 to TRBJ1-2; maybe TRBD1 (5 bases). The V gene's germline CDR1 is SGHRS and CDR2 YFSETQ. The CDR3 spans 17 residues. V lost 3 bases to trimming and J lost 5 bases, with 23 bases between them. The CDR3 loop is CASSWDGFDPTRYGYTF. CDR3 sequence (DNA): TGCGCCAGCAGCTGGGACGGGTTCGATCCCACTCGATATGGCTACACCTTC.

The chain couples TRBV12-3 or TRBV12-4 to TRBJ2-7, with D unresolved. The end of the DNA aligns better with TRBJ2-1, so the J call may be wrong. The CDR3 is 13 amino acids. CDR3 coding DNA: TGTGCCAGCAGTCCCAGCAGGACCTACGAGCAGTTCTTC. Protein sequence: CASSPSRTYEQFF.

This clonotype has a handful of counts. CDR3 sequence (DNA): TGTGCCATCAAAGGATCCGACAATGAGCAGTTCTTC. It translates to CAIKGSDNEQFF. This chain uses TRBV10-3 with TRBJ2-1, with no clear D. The germline V gene has CDR1 ENHRY and CDR2 SYGVKD. V gave up 7 bases and J gave up 5 bases, with 9 bases separating them. The CDR3 loop spans 12 amino acids.

A few counts support this clonotype. The chain is built from TRBV4-1 and TRBJ2-3, with 8 bases aligning to TRBD2. The germline V gene encodes CDR1 MGHRA and CDR2 YSYEKL. The V segment lost 0 bases and the J segment 0 bases; nucleotides outside the gene matches: 11. The CDR3 contains 19 residues. In DNA form, the CDR3 reads TGCGCCAGCAGCCAAGAATGGGCGGGTAGCGGGATAAGCACAGATACGCAGTATTTT. Residues: CASSQEWAGSGISTDTQYF.

This clonotype was seen a handful of times. J is TRBJ2-3 and V is TRBV7-2; 7 positions agree with TRBD2. The V gene's germline CDR1 is SGHTA and CDR2 FQGNSA. J was trimmed by 4 bases and V by 0 bases; bases with no gene match: 7. The length of the CDR3 is 16 residues. The CDR3 here is CASSLAPAGAADTQYF. The DNA for the CDR3 is TGTGCCAGCAGCTTAGCGCCGGCGGGAGCAGCAGATACGCAGTATTTT.

The chain employs TRBV29-1 and TRBJ2-5, with a possible D match to TRBD1 (5 bases). V lost 4 bases and J 2 bases, leaving 11 bases between the germline ends. Germline V lookup: CDR1 SQVTM, CDR2 ANQGSEA. The CDR3 extends over 13 amino acids. In nucleotides, the CDR3 is TGCAGCGTTGGGCCGACAGCACAAGAGACCCAGTACTTC. This translates into CSVGPTAQETQYF.

In this sample, this clonotype turned up many times. The chain couples TRBV4-2 to TRBJ2-5; the D is unclear. In germline, CDR1 is LGHNA, CDR2 YNFKEQ. V was shortened by 0 bases and J by 5 bases, with 10 bases between the two germline ends. The CDR3 is 14 amino acids. The CDR3 DNA reads TGTGCCAGCAGCCAAGATGGCCTTGGGGAGACCCAGTACTTC. It translates to CASSQDGLGETQYF.

The V gene is TRBV24-1, the J gene TRBJ2-3; 9 bases are shared with TRBD1. The CDR3 is made up of 15 amino acids. CDR1 KGHDR and CDR2 SFDVKD come from the germline V gene. The V gene end was trimmed by 4 bases and the J gene end by 4 bases; junction bases not matched to a gene: 5. Written as DNA, the CDR3 is TGTGCCACCAGTGACGCCGGACAGGGGCCAGATACGCAGTATTTT. This sequence encodes CATSDAGQGPDTQYF.

Only a few counts were recorded for this clonotype. The chain carries TRBV21-1 and TRBJ2-4; the table assigns TRBD2, which was not confirmed against the DNA. TRBV21-1 constitutes a pseudogene. The CDR3 runs 15 residues. This CDR3 reads CASSPSGRSQNIQYF. DNA for the CDR3: TGTGCCAGCAGCCCTAGCGGGAGATCCCAAAACATTCAGTACTTC.

This clonotype was seen a few times. The genes are TRBV11-2 and TRBJ2-3, with 7 bases aligning to TRBD1. J gave up 9 bases and V 4 bases, and 7 bases lay outside the gene matches. Per germline, CDR1 SGHAT and CDR2 FQNNGV. The CDR3 runs 13 residues. The CDR3 protein is CASSSGPQGTQYF. CDR3 bases: TGTGCCAGCAGCTCTGGACCACAGGGGACGCAGTATTTT. Using reference TRBV11-2 and TRBJ2-3 for the parts outside the CDR3, the full variable domain is EAGVAQSPRYKIIEKRQSVAFWCNPISGHATLYWYQQILGQGPKLLIQFQNNGVVDDSQLPKDRFSAERLKGVDSTLKIQPAKLEDSAVYLCASSSGPQGTQYFGPGTRLTVL.

This clonotype was seen a few times. V gene TRBV12-3 or TRBV12-4 combines with J gene TRBJ2-7; D is ambiguous. Trimming left V 5 bases short and J 3 bases short, with 11 bases between. The CDR3 totals 13 residues. CDR3 DNA sequence: TGTGCCAGCAGTGCTGGACGGGTCTACGAGCAGTACTTC. Translation: CASSAGRVYEQYF.

The chain employs TRBV28 and TRBJ2-3, with TRBD1 matching over 8 bases. The V segment lost 2 bases and the J segment 14 bases; nucleotides outside the gene matches: 3. This CDR3 spans 11 amino acids. Germline lookup yields CDR1 MDHEN and CDR2 SYDVKM. The CDR3 coding sequence is TGTGCCAGCAGTTTAGACAGGGGAATGTATTTT. Translation: CASSLDRGMYF. Full variable domain (rest looked up from reference TRBV28 and TRBJ2-3): DVKVTQSSRYLVKRTGEKVFLECVQDMDHENMFWYRQDPGLGLRLIYFSYDVKMKEKGDIPEGYSVSREKKERFSLILESASTNQTSMYLCASSLDRGMYFGPGTRLTVL.

Points on this clonotype: It may be a read error: a sequence one base away is much more abundant. The rearrangement joins TRBV29-1 to TRBJ2-1; no clear D gene. Between the trimmed V and J ends, which lost 6 bases and 2 bases, there was a span of 11 bases. This CDR3 region has 13 residues. CDR1 SQVTM and CDR2 ANQGSEA come from the germline V gene. The CDR3 reads CSVAIDPYNEQFF. In DNA form, the CDR3 reads TGCAGCGTGGCTATTGACCCCTACAATGAGCAGTTCTTC.

The rearrangement uses TRBV6-5 and TRBJ2-7; 8 bases match TRBD2. Trimming removed 6 bases from V and 3 bases from J; junction bases left unmatched: 10. The CDR3 length is 15 residues. Germline values: CDR1 MNHEY, CDR2 SVGAGI. Here the CDR3 reads CASSRSGRRGYEQYF. Here the CDR3 DNA reads TGTGCCAGCAGCCGAAGCGGGAGACGGGGCTACGAGCAGTACTTC.

The gene calls are TRBV5-1 and TRBJ1-1; D may be TRBD1 (6 bases). Germline lookup yields CDR1 SGHRS and CDR2 YFSETQ. This CDR3 comprises 15 residues. CDR3 DNA sequence: TGCGCTTCTCGGACAGACGGGGCTCCGAACACTGAAGCTTTCTTT. This encodes CASRTDGAPNTEAFF.

Notes on this clonotype: Germline and junction disagree at one end, which may indicate a read error. The V call is TRBV25-1, the J call TRBJ2-7; unclear D gene. CDR1 is MGHDK and CDR2 is SYGVNS in the germline V gene. The CDR3 length is 15 residues. The CDR3 region has the DNA TGTGCCAGCAGTGAATATGAAGAGATTCAATCGGAGCAGTACTTT. Amino acids: CASSEYEEIQSEQYF.

The chain has TRBV2 and TRBJ2-5, with D perhaps matching TRBD2 (6 bases). The CDR3 has 13 residues. The V gene lost 8 bases and the J gene lost 5 bases, with 15 bases spanning the gap. Germline CDR1 is SNHLY and CDR2 is FYNNEI. CDR3 nucleotides: TGTGCCAGCTCGGGCGGGAATGGCGAGACCCAGTACTTC. Protein sequence: CASSGGNGETQYF.

The V and J genes are TRBV29-1 and TRBJ1-2; no definite D call. This CDR3 comprises 12 residues. Trimming stripped 4 bases from V and 5 bases from J, with 11 bases between. Germline V gene data show CDR1 as SQVTM and CDR2 as ANQGSEA. Here the CDR3 reads CSVVRTEYGYTF. CDR3 coding DNA: TGCAGCGTTGTCCGTACAGAATATGGCTACACCTTC.

This clonotype occurred a few times. The chain uses TRBV27 and TRBJ1-6; D gene ambiguous. V was trimmed by 2 bases and J by 8 bases, leaving 10 bases between them. This CDR3 contains 14 residues. The germline V gene has CDR1 MNHEY and CDR2 SMNVEV (reference sequence). In nucleotides, the CDR3 is TGTGCCAGCAGTTTAGTAGTTACGGATTCACCCCTCCACTTT. Translation: CASSLVVTDSPLHF.

This chain connects TRBV10-3 to TRBJ1-4, with D perhaps matching TRBD1 (5 bases). Germline assignment: CDR1 ENHRY and CDR2 SYGVKD. Trimming pared 11 bases from V and 7 bases from J, leaving 17 bases between. The CDR3 is 13 amino acids. The CDR3 loop reads CAVARDLTEKLFF. Here the CDR3 DNA reads TGTGCCGTGGCCCGGGACTTAACTGAAAAACTGTTTTTT.

The genes are TRBV3-1 and TRBJ2-1; TRBD1 or TRBD2 may be the D gene (6 bases each). CDR3 size: 15 residues. Looked up from germline, CDR1 is LGHDT and CDR2 is YNNKEL (reference sequence). The V end lost 1 base, the J end lost 7 bases, and 14 bases lay between the germline ends. CDR3 sequence: CASSQGGGQRNEQFF. The CDR3, as DNA: TGTGCCAGCAGCCAAGGTGGGGGGCAGAGGAATGAGCAGTTCTTC.

This chain links TRBV12-3 or TRBV12-4 with TRBJ1-2; tentatively, D is TRBD1 (6 bases). V lost 6 bases to trimming and J lost 8 bases, with 13 bases between them. The CDR3 totals 12 residues. CDR3 residues: CASSAGAGGYTF. The CDR3 nucleotides are TGTGCCAGCAGCGCGGGGGCTGGAGGCTACACCTTC.

This clonotype was observed a handful of times. The chain combines TRBV9 with TRBJ2-5, with a possible D match to TRBD2 (5 bases). The last part of the DNA fits TRBJ2-7 better; the J call may be wrong. Germline V lookup: CDR1 SGDLS, CDR2 YYNGEE. The CDR3 has 15 amino acids. The CDR3 nucleotides read TGTGCCAGCAGCCTTGAGGCGGGTCGGTCATACGAGCAGTACTTC. Protein sequence: CASSLEAGRSYEQYF.